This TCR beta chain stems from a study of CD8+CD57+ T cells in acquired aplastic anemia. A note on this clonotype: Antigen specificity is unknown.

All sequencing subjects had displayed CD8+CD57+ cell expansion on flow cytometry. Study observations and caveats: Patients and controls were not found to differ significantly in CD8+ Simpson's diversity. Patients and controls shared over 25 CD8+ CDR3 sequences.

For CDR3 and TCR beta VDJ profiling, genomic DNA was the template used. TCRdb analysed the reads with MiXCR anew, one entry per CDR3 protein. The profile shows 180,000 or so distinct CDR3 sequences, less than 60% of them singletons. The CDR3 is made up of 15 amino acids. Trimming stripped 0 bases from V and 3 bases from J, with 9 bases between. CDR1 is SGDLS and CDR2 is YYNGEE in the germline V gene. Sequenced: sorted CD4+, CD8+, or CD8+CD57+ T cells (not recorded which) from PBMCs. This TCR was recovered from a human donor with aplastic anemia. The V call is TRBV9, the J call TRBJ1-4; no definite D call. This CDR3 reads CASSVGAVSNEKLFF. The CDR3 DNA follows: TGTGCCAGCAGCGTAGGGGCAGTATCTAATGAAAAACTGTTTTTT.